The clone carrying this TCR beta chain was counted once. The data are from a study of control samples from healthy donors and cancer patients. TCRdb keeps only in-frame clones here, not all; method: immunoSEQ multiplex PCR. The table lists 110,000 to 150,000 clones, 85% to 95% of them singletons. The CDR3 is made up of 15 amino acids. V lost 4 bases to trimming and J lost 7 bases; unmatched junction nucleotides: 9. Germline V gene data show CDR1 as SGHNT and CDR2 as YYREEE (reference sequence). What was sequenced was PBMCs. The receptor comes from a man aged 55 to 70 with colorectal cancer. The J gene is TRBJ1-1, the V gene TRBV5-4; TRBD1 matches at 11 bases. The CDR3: CASSPGQGAYFEAFF. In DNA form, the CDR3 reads TGTGCCAGCAGCCCTGGACAGGGGGCCTATTTTGAAGCTTTCTTT.